This entry concerns a single TCR beta chain. Its specificity is unknown. V was clipped by 5 bases and J by 1 base; unmatched bases: 12. The CDR3 totals 18 residues. Germline CDR1 and CDR2: SEHNR and FQNEAQ (reference sequence). This sample was taken from a study of beta chain features in type 1 diabetes. Overall study findings and caveats: Shorter templates might be favored by PCR, and equally so in patients and in controls. At VDJ recombination sites, type 1 diabetes patients had fewer insertions and more deleted nucleotides. Naive, central memory and Treg TCRB repertoires appeared more alike in patients than in healthy donors.

Reverse transcribing all isolated RNA meant expressed TCRB transcripts were sequenced. Using immunoSEQ multiplex PCR, the repertoire was profiled, and TCRdb retains in-frame clones only, with some absent. The table shows a few hundred thousand clones, with over 7.5% occurring only once. The sequence was obtained from a woman aged 18-35 years in good health. The chain carries TRBV7-9 and TRBJ2-1; 9 bases match TRBD1. Sequenced input: naive CD4+ T cells from blood. Here the CDR3 DNA reads TGTGCCAGCAGCACCCAGCGGACAGGGGAGAGGTCCTACAATGAGCAGTTCTTC. Translation: CASSTQRTGERSYNEQFF. Looking up the rest from reference TRBV7-9 and TRBJ2-1 gives the full variable domain: DTGVSQNPRHKITKRGQNVTFRCDPISEHNRLYWYRQTLGQGPEFLTYFQNEAQLEKSRLLSDRFSAERPKGSFSTLEIQRTEQGDSAMYLCASSTQRTGERSYNEQFFGPGTRLTVL.